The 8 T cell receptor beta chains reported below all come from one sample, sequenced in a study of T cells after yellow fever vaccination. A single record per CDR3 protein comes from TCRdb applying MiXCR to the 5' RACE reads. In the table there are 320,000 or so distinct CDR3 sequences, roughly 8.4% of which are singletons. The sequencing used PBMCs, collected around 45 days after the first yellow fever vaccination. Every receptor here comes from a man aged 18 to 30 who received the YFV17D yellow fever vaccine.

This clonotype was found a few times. In DNA, the CDR3 is TGTGCCAGCAGCCATCCAGCGGGGGACGATACGCAGTATTTT. Translating it yields CASSHPAGDDTQYF. The V call is TRBV5-5, the J call TRBJ2-3, with TRBD2 identical over 8 bases. The CDR3 extends over 14 amino acids. Germline V CDR1 and CDR2: SGHKS, YYEKEE (reference sequence). V lost 4 bases to trimming and J lost 6 bases; unmatched junction nucleotides: 7.

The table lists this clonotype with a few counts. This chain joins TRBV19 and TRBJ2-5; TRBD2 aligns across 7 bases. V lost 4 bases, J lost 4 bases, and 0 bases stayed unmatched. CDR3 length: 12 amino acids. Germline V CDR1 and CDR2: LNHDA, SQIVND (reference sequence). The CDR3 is CASSSGRETQYF. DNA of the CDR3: TGTGCCAGTAGTAGCGGGAGAGAGACCCAGTACTTC.

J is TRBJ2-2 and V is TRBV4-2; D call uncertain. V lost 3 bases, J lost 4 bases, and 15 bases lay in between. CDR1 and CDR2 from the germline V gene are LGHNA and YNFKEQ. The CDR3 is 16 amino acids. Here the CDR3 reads CASSQTADIPTGELFF. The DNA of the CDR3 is TGTGCCAGCAGCCAGACGGCCGATATTCCCACCGGGGAGCTGTTTTTT.

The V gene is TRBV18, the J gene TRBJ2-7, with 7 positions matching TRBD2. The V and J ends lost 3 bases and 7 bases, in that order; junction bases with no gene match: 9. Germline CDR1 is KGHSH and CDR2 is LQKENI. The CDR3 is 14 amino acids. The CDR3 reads CASSPATGAGEQYF. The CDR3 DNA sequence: TGTGCCAGCTCACCTGCCACAGGAGCGGGGGAGCAGTACTTC.

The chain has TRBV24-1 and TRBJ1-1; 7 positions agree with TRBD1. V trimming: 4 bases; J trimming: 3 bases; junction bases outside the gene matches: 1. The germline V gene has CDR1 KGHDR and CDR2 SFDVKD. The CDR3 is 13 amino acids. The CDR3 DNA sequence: TGTGCCACCAGTGACGGACAGGACACTGAAGCTTTCTTT. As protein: CATSDGQDTEAFF.

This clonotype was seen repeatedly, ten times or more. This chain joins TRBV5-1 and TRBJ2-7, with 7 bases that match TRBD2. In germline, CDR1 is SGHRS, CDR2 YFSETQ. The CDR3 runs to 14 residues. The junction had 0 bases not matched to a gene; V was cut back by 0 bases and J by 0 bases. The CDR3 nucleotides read TGCGCCAGCAGCTTGGGGACTAGCTCCTACGAGCAGTACTTC. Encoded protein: CASSLGTSSYEQYF.

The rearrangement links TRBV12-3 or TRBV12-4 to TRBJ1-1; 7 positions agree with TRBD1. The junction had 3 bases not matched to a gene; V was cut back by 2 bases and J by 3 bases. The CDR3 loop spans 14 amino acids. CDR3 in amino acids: CASSLTGDYTEAFF. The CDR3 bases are TGTGCCAGCAGTTTAACAGGGGATTACACTGAAGCTTTCTTT.

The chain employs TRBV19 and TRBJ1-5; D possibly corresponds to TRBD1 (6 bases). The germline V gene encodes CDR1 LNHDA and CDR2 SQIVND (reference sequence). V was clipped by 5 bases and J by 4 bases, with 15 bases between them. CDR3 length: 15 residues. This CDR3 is CASSLGTSINQPQHF. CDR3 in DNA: TGTGCCAGTAGTCTCGGGACAAGTATTAATCAGCCCCAGCATTTT. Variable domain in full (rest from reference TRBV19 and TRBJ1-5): DGGITQSPKYLFRKEGQNVTLSCEQNLNHDAMYWYRQDPGQGLRLIYYSQIVNDFQKGDIAEGYSVSREKKESFPLTVTSAQKNPTAFYLCASSLGTSINQPQHFGDGTRLSIL.